The entry below gives a single T cell receptor (beta chain) sequence along with its context. The germline V gene encodes CDR1 DFQATT and CDR2 SNEGSKA (reference sequence). This CDR3 is built from 15 residues. V shed 6 bases, J shed 4 bases, and the junction held 7 bases outside the gene matches. This record comes from a study of patients and donors after allogeneic stem cell transplantation. TCRdb reprocessed the RT-PCR reads with MiXCR, giving one entry per CDR3 protein. This repertoire shows 200,000 to 250,000 distinct CDR3 sequences, 13% to 15% found once; its top ten account for around 10%. J is TRBJ2-5 and V is TRBV20-1; 14 nucleotides match TRBD2. The source material was blood, either unsorted or a sorted T cell fraction (not recorded which). The TCR originated in a human donor who was either an allogeneic HSCT recipient or a stem cell or donor lymphocyte infusion donor (not recorded which). It is not recorded whose cells these are; they may come from a transplant donor. CDR3 DNA sequence: TGCAGTGCCCCCCGACTAGCGGGAGGGGGAGAGACCCAGTACTTC. Translating it yields CSAPRLAGGGETQYF.